These 19 T cell receptor beta chains came from one sample sequenced in a study of cytomegalovirus exposure and HLA in healthy donors. Researchers ran the PCR with 60 Vbeta and 13 Jbeta primers. Profiled with immunoSEQ multiplex PCR; TCRdb holds only in-frame clones, not every one. The data show about 190,000 clones, and the top ten clones hold roughly 0.98%. The sequenced material came from PBMCs. These receptors were obtained from a woman in her 30s in good health and CMV-seropositive.

V gene TRBV7-9 combines with J gene TRBJ2-7, with TRBD1 identical over 7 bases. Germline CDR1 SEHNR, CDR2 FQNEAQ (reference sequence). J gave up 1 base and V 5 bases, and 2 bases lay outside the gene matches. This CDR3 has 13 residues. CDR3 sequence: CASSKDRSYEQYF. The DNA of the CDR3 is TGTGCCAGCAGCAAGGACAGGTCCTACGAGCAGTACTTC.

J is TRBJ1-6 and V is TRBV10-3; 8 nucleotides match TRBD1. Germline loops: CDR1 ENHRY, CDR2 SYGVKD. The CDR3 runs to 14 residues. J gave up 8 bases and V 6 bases, and 6 bases lay outside the gene matches. CDR3 residues: CAIRKDRDDSPLHF. The CDR3 nucleotides are TGTGCCATCAGGAAGGACAGGGACGATTCACCCCTCCACTTT.

This chain joins TRBV19 and TRBJ1-5; 8 bases map to TRBD1. The CDR3 is 15 amino acids. V lost 6 bases to trimming and J lost 6 bases; unmatched junction nucleotides: 10. Per the germline V gene, CDR1 is LNHDA and CDR2 is SQIVND (reference sequence). The CDR3 DNA reads as TGTGCCAGTAGGTTCGGACAGGGTGGGCGTCAGCCCCAGCATTTT. It is translated as CASRFGQGGRQPQHF.

The V and J genes are TRBV7-2 and TRBJ2-3; no clear D. Germline assignment: CDR1 SGHTA and CDR2 FQGNSA. This CDR3 has 14 residues. V dropped 4 bases and J dropped 5 bases, with 13 bases sitting between them. CDR3 nucleotides: TGTGCCAGCAGCTCAAGACTTCACTTAGATACGCAGTATTTT. The encoded protein is CASSSRLHLDTQYF.

The V call is TRBV6-5, the J call TRBJ2-7; weak D call: TRBD2 (6 bases). The germline CDR1 and CDR2 sequences are MNHEY and SVGAGI. Trimming stripped 2 bases from V and 6 bases from J, with 11 bases between. CDR3 length: 13 amino acids. CDR3 region: CASSYTRDFEQYF. In DNA form, the CDR3 reads TGTGCCAGCAGTTACACCCGGGACTTCGAGCAGTACTTC.

The rearrangement joins TRBV11-2 to TRBJ1-2, with 12 bases lining up with TRBD1. The germline V gene encodes CDR1 SGHAT and CDR2 FQNNGV. CDR3 length: 15 residues. Trimming at V came to 8 bases and at J to 3 bases, leaving 7 bases not matched to a gene. DNA for the CDR3: TGTGCCAGCCGACCCGGGACAGGGGGCGACTATGGCTACACCTTC. This sequence encodes CASRPGTGGDYGYTF.

In DNA, the CDR3 is TGTGCCAGCAGTGGGGGGACGAATGAAAAACTGTTTTTT. Its protein product is CASSGGTNEKLFF. The rearrangement joins TRBV7-2 to TRBJ1-4; TRBD1 might be the D (5 bases). V lost 6 bases to trimming and J lost 5 bases, with 10 bases between them. The CDR3 sequence is 13 residues long. Germline CDR1 reads SGHTA; CDR2 reads FQGNSA.

This rearrangement joins TRBV7-9 to TRBJ2-3, with a tentative D call TRBD2 (6 bases). This CDR3 has 14 amino acids. Germline CDR1 SEHNR, CDR2 FQNEAQ (reference sequence). V gave up 3 bases and J gave up 0 bases, with 7 bases separating them. This chain's CDR3 is CASSFSGSTDTQYF. In DNA, the CDR3 is TGTGCCAGCAGCTTCAGCGGGAGCACAGATACGCAGTATTTT. Combining the CDR3 with reference TRBV7-9 and TRBJ2-3 gives the whole variable domain DTGVSQNPRHKITKRGQNVTFRCDPISEHNRLYWYRQTLGQGPEFLTYFQNEAQLEKSRLLSDRFSAERPKGSFSTLEIQRTEQGDSAMYLCASSFSGSTDTQYFGPGTRLTVL.

This chain connects TRBV5-4 to TRBJ1-1, with D possibly TRBD1 on 5 matching bases. Germline V gene data show CDR1 as SGHNT and CDR2 as YYREEE (reference sequence). This CDR3 region has 15 residues. The V gene lost 0 bases and the J gene lost 0 bases, with 9 bases spanning the gap. The CDR3 reads CASSLAAGMNTEAFF. The CDR3 nucleotides are TGTGCCAGCAGCTTGGCCGCAGGGATGAACACTGAAGCTTTCTTT.

The CDR3 nucleotides are TGTGCCAGTAGCCCCCTAGCGGGGTACACAGATACGCAGTATTTT. Amino acids: CASSPLAGYTDTQYF. This chain joins TRBV19 and TRBJ2-3; 9 nucleotides align to TRBD2. This CDR3 is 15 amino acids long. CDR1 and CDR2 (germline): LNHDA, SQIVND (reference sequence). Germline trimming cut 6 bases from V and 2 bases from J; bases unmatched to any gene: 6.

The V gene is TRBV6-1, the J gene TRBJ1-6, with D uncertain. Looked up from germline, CDR1 is MNHNS and CDR2 is SASEGT. The CDR3 spans 16 residues. Deletions cut 0 bases from V and 7 bases from J, with 13 bases between. The CDR3 is CASSEAPAAGNSPLHF. As DNA, the CDR3 is TGTGCCAGCAGTGAAGCCCCCGCGGCTGGGAATTCACCCCTCCACTTT.

The V call is TRBV10-1, the J call TRBJ2-7; a possible D gene is TRBD1 (6 bases). The germline V gene encodes CDR1 WNHNN and CDR2 SYGVQD (reference sequence). The CDR3 length is 14 residues. Deletions cut 8 bases from V and 0 bases from J, with 14 bases between. For the CDR3, the DNA is TGCGCCAGCCCTGGGGGCGGTAGCTCCTACGAGCAGTACTTC. This encodes CASPGGGSSYEQYF.

The rearrangement uses TRBV4-1 and TRBJ2-1; the D gene is possibly TRBD1 (6 bases). V lost 4 bases, J lost 0 bases, and 16 bases lay in between. The CDR3 consists of 17 residues. Germline CDR1 MGHRA, CDR2 YSYEKL. In DNA form, the CDR3 reads TGCGCCAGCAGCCTCTCTCAAGGACAGAGCTCCTACAATGAGCAGTTCTTC. It is translated as CASSLSQGQSSYNEQFF.

The chain combines TRBV19 with TRBJ1-5; D is undetermined. CDR1 LNHDA and CDR2 SQIVND come from the germline V gene (reference sequence). CDR3 length: 14 residues. V lost 6 bases, J lost 7 bases, and 16 bases lay in between. This CDR3 reads CASSAPLRGQPQHF. In DNA, the CDR3 is TGTGCCAGTAGCGCACCTTTGCGAGGACAGCCCCAGCATTTT.

V gene TRBV2 combines with J gene TRBJ1-6, with D possibly matching TRBD1 (6 bases). Germline CDR1 reads SNHLY; CDR2 reads FYNNEI. The CDR3 is made up of 13 amino acids. The V gene lost 8 bases and the J gene lost 6 bases, with 11 bases spanning the gap. The CDR3 coding sequence is TGTGCCAGCGGCCGGGACACTAATTCACCCCTCCACTTT. It specifies CASGRDTNSPLHF.

This chain uses TRBV18 with TRBJ2-2; 11 nucleotides align to TRBD1. The CDR3 contains 16 residues. The ends lost 3 bases at V and 5 bases at J; junction bases unmatched: 5. Germline CDR1 KGHSH, CDR2 LQKENI. The CDR3 DNA reads TGTGCCAGCTCACCTCCGGGACAGGGGGGAACCGGGGAGCTGTTTTTT. Residues: CASSPPGQGGTGELFF.

The chain has TRBV4-3 and TRBJ2-2, with D maybe TRBD2 (6 bases). V gave up 6 bases and J gave up 3 bases, with 14 bases separating them. The germline V gene encodes CDR1 LGHNA and CDR2 YSLEER. The CDR3 length is 15 residues. CDR3 residues: CASRRGILYTGELFF. Written as DNA, the CDR3 is TGCGCCAGCAGGCGCGGGATTTTGTACACCGGGGAGCTGTTTTTT.

This chain joins TRBV5-1 and TRBJ1-4; D unclear. Germline CDR1 SGHRS, CDR2 YFSETQ. The CDR3 runs to 13 residues. V lost 4 bases to trimming and J lost 9 bases, with 13 bases between them. This chain's CDR3 is CASSPSTTQKLFF. The CDR3 nucleotides are TGCGCCAGCAGCCCCTCCACTACTCAAAAACTGTTTTTT.

This sequence joins TRBV25-1 and TRBJ1-1, with D possibly TRBD1 on 5 matching bases. Germline CDR1 reads MGHDK; CDR2 reads SYGVNS. This CDR3 comprises 15 residues. The V and J ends lost 1 base and 2 bases respectively, with 11 bases between them. CDR3: CASSEFSGFNTEAFF. The CDR3 bases are TGTGCCAGCAGTGAATTCTCAGGGTTTAACACTGAAGCTTTCTTT. Drawing the rest from reference TRBV25-1 and TRBJ1-1, the complete variable domain is EADIYQTPRYLVIGTGKKITLECSQTMGHDKMYWYQQDPGMELHLIHYSYGVNSTEKGDLSSESTVSRIRTEHFPLTLESARPSHTSQYLCASSEFSGFNTEAFFGQGTRLTVV.